This T cell receptor (beta chain) was recovered during a study of blood T cell repertoires in COVID-19. Study details: Both acute and convalescent COVID-19 samples were obtained from the United States, Italy and Spain. From T cells, B-cell-depleted T cells, or PBMCs came the material, which was cDNA or gDNA.

TCRdb's table, derived via immunoSEQ multiplex PCR, lists solely in-frame clones and lacks some. This sample yields about 36,000 clones, of which roughly 80% are seen a single time; roughly 2% belongs to the top ten. The germline V and J ends were trimmed by 6 bases and 8 bases, with 22 bases remaining between them. Germline assignment: CDR1 ENHRY and CDR2 SYGVKD. The CDR3 length is 16 residues. V is TRBV10-3 and J is TRBJ2-2; D possibly corresponds to TRBD1 (6 bases). The receptor's source is a man in his sixties with active COVID-19. The sample comprised peripheral blood. The chain's CDR3 is CAISSLLTGMGGELFF. As DNA, the CDR3 is TGTGCCATCAGCAGCCTCCTCACAGGGATGGGGGGGGAGCTGTTTTTT.